The clone carrying this T cell receptor beta chain was found once. The data originate from a study of blood T cell repertoires in COVID-19. Background on the study: Researchers got acute and convalescent COVID-19 samples from the United States, Italy and Spain. Sample material is recorded as cDNA or gDNA derived from T cells, B-cell-depleted T cells, or PBMCs.

This CDR3 is built from 13 residues. Germline loops: CDR1 MDHEN, CDR2 SYDVKM. V shed 6 bases, J shed 5 bases, and the junction held 4 bases outside the gene matches. Authors' analysis steps: Estimation of nucleated cell counts was performed using reference gene primer amplification. Sequencing was performed with immunoSEQ multiplex PCR; in TCRdb, only in-frame clones are kept and a portion is missing. That table is the source of V, J and clone size, and D and trimming were worked out from the DNA. The sample has approximately 190,000 clones, roughly 80% seen once; the top ten hold 6% to 7%. The chain joins TRBV28 to TRBJ1-2, with 9 bases aligning to TRBD1. This receptor was identified in a middle-aged woman with acute or convalescent COVID-19. Source material: peripheral blood. CDR3 in amino acids: CASRTGQGYGYTF. The CDR3 region has the DNA TGTGCCAGCAGGACCGGACAGGGGTATGGCTACACCTTC.